These 30 T cell receptor beta chains were all obtained from the same sample, sequenced in a study of blood T cell repertoires in COVID-19. Sequencing was performed with immunoSEQ multiplex PCR; in TCRdb, only in-frame clones are kept and a portion is missing. The table has under 350,000 clones, 80% to 95% seen once; the top ten hold nearly 7%. The material sequenced was peripheral blood. All receptors derive from a woman aged 30 to 39 with COVID-19, enrolled during active disease.

V usage is TRBV28 and J usage is TRBJ1-6, with a possible D match to TRBD1 (6 bases). V was pared by 6 bases and J by 10 bases, with 16 bases between. The CDR3 is 14 amino acids. CDR1 and CDR2 (germline): MDHEN, SYDVKM. CDR3 loop: CASRLTGIWSPLHF. CDR3 sequence (DNA): TGTGCCAGCAGACTCACAGGGATCTGGTCACCCCTCCACTTT.

This chain connects TRBV7-9 to TRBJ2-7, with TRBD1 matching over 7 bases. This CDR3 comprises 15 residues. The junction had 11 bases not matched to a gene; V was cut back by 5 bases and J by 4 bases. The germline V gene encodes CDR1 SEHNR and CDR2 FQNEAQ (reference sequence). The CDR3 nucleotides are TGTGCCAGCAGCCGCCCGGGACAGAGAGCTTACGAGCAGTACTTC. As protein: CASSRPGQRAYEQYF.

The genes are TRBV6-2 or TRBV6-3 and TRBJ2-7, with TRBD2 matching over 7 bases. CDR3 size: 14 residues. Trimming took 5 bases from V and 6 from J; bases not matched to a gene: 10. Germline lookup yields CDR1 MNHEY and CDR2 SVGEGT. The CDR3 region has the DNA TGTGCCAGCAGTCGCCCCGGACTAGGCGCCGAGCAGTACTTC. It translates to CASSRPGLGAEQYF.

The V and J genes are TRBV19 and TRBJ1-5; D might be TRBD1 (5 bases). The CDR3 consists of 17 residues. V was trimmed by 1 base and J by 0 bases, leaving 13 bases between them. Germline assignment: CDR1 LNHDA and CDR2 SQIVND (reference sequence). CDR3 coding DNA: TGTGCCAGTAGTATAGTGCGGGGCAGCCGTAGCAATCAGCCCCAGCATTTT. This gives the protein CASSIVRGSRSNQPQHF.

The V and J genes are TRBV10-1 and TRBJ2-2, with a tentative D call TRBD1 (7 bases). Germline V CDR1 and CDR2: WNHNN, SYGVQD (reference sequence). The CDR3 runs 14 residues. The V and J ends lost 5 bases and 4 bases respectively, with 11 bases between them. Written as DNA, the CDR3 is TGCGCCAGCAGTAGACAGGGAGGCACCGGGGAGCTGTTTTTT. Translated, it gives CASSRQGGTGELFF.

Here the CDR3 reads CASSIGTGQSSNQPQHF. Written as DNA, the CDR3 is TGTGCCAGTAGTATCGGTACGGGACAGAGTAGCAATCAGCCCCAGCATTTT. The chain carries TRBV19 and TRBJ1-5; 7 positions match TRBD1. Germline V gives CDR1 LNHDA, CDR2 SQIVND (reference sequence). The CDR3 is made up of 17 amino acids. Trimming cost V 3 bases and J 0 bases; bases outside gene matches: 8.

The V and J genes are TRBV30 and TRBJ1-3; no reliable D call. Trimming took 2 bases from V and 4 from J, leaving 6 bases between them. From germline, CDR1 is GTSNPN and CDR2 SVGIG (reference sequence). The CDR3 spans 12 residues. The CDR3 sequence: CAWSLGGNTIYF. The CDR3 DNA is TGTGCCTGGAGTCTCGGGGGAAACACCATATATTTT.

This chain connects TRBV30 to TRBJ2-1; D possibly corresponds to TRBD2 (5 bases). The V end lost 2 bases, the J end lost 0 bases, and 14 bases lay between the germline ends. CDR3 size: 16 residues. CDR1 and CDR2 from the germline V gene are GTSNPN and SVGIG (reference sequence). For the CDR3, the DNA is TGTGCCTGGAGTCGAGGACTTTCAAGCTCCTACAATGAGCAGTTCTTC. Protein sequence: CAWSRGLSSSYNEQFF.

The chain carries TRBV10-3 and TRBJ1-3, with D maybe TRBD1 (6 bases). Germline CDR1 ENHRY, CDR2 SYGVKD. Trimming stripped 3 bases from V and 1 base from J, with 10 bases between. The CDR3 sequence is 15 residues long. This CDR3 is CAISEFRGSGNTIYF. CDR3 bases: TGTGCCATCAGTGAATTCAGGGGATCTGGAAACACCATATATTTT.

The gene calls are TRBV19 and TRBJ2-5, with 11 bases that match TRBD1. This CDR3 spans 15 amino acids. V was clipped by 6 bases and J by 1 base; unmatched bases: 4. CDR1 is LNHDA, CDR2 SQIVND, per germline (reference sequence). CDR3 amino acids: CASSRGQGVQETQYF. The DNA for the CDR3 is TGTGCCAGTAGCCGGGGACAGGGGGTCCAAGAGACCCAGTACTTC.

The V gene is TRBV2, the J gene TRBJ1-3, with 7 bases fitting TRBD1. Germline loops: CDR1 SNHLY, CDR2 FYNNEI. This CDR3 region has 16 residues. Germline trimming cut 7 bases from V and 0 bases from J; bases unmatched to any gene: 9. The CDR3 nucleotides are TGTGCCAGCACCGAGGGACAGCAGTACTCTGGAAACACCATATATTTT. It codes for CASTEGQQYSGNTIYF.

As DNA, the CDR3 is TGCGCCAGCAGTGAGTTACAAGATAATTCACCCCTCCACTTT. It is translated as CASSELQDNSPLHF. J is TRBJ1-6 and V is TRBV10-2; the D is unclear. CDR3 length: 14 residues. CDR1 is WSHSY and CDR2 is SAAADI in the germline V gene. Trimming shortened V by 1 base and J by 5 bases, and 6 bases separated the two germline ends.

The rearrangement uses TRBV28 and TRBJ2-1, with 11 bases matching TRBD2. After removal of 7 bases from V and 8 bases from J, the junction contained 7 bases not matched to a gene. This CDR3 comprises 14 residues. From germline, CDR1 is MDHEN and CDR2 SYDVKM. CDR3 region: CASNLSGRGYEQFF. The DNA of the CDR3 is TGTGCCAGCAACCTTAGCGGGAGGGGTTATGAGCAGTTCTTC.

The CDR3 nucleotides read TGCGCCAGCAGCCAAGGGACAGGGTACGGCGAGCAGTACTTC. It is translated as CASSQGTGYGEQYF. V usage is TRBV4-3 and J usage is TRBJ2-7; 8 bases align to TRBD1. Germline trimming cut 1 base from V and 6 bases from J; bases unmatched to any gene: 5. This CDR3 region has 14 residues. Germline-derived CDR1 and CDR2 are LGHNA and YSLEER.

In this sample, this clone turned up once. The chain recombines TRBV27 with TRBJ1-2; D not certain. Per germline, CDR1 MNHEY and CDR2 SMNVEV (reference sequence). The V end lost 3 bases, the J end lost 0 bases, and 5 bases lay between the germline ends. CDR3 length: 13 residues. The CDR3 protein is CASSFATNYGYTF. CDR3 in DNA: TGTGCCAGCAGTTTCGCTACTAACTATGGCTACACCTTC.

V and J are TRBV6-5 and TRBJ2-7; 8 bases agree with TRBD2. Per germline, CDR1 MNHEY and CDR2 SVGAGI. CDR3 length: 16 amino acids. The V and J ends lost 0 bases and 0 bases, in that order; junction bases with no gene match: 4. The CDR3 nucleotides are TGTGCCAGCAGTTACTCGATAGCGGGAAACTCCTACGAGCAGTACTTC. Translated, it gives CASSYSIAGNSYEQYF.

This clone was detected once. The rearrangement links TRBV6-4 to TRBJ2-2, with TRBD1 as a possible D gene (5 bases). The germline V and J ends were trimmed by 4 bases and 8 bases, with 11 bases remaining between them. This CDR3 spans 13 amino acids. Per the germline V gene, CDR1 is MRHNA and CDR2 is SNTAGT. The CDR3 DNA is TGTGCCAGCAGTGCCACAGGTTCGGGGGAGCTGTTTTTT. Protein product: CASSATGSGELFF.

The V and J genes are TRBV4-1 and TRBJ1-4; D call uncertain. Germline CDR1 MGHRA, CDR2 YSYEKL. Trimming pared 2 bases from V and 7 bases from J, leaving 14 bases between. The CDR3 is 15 residues long. In nucleotides, the CDR3 is TGCGCCAGCAGCCAAACGGGAGGGAGGATTGAAAAACTGTTTTTT. It translates to CASSQTGGRIEKLFF.

The rearrangement joins TRBV7-2 to TRBJ2-1, with 7 bases matching TRBD2. With V trimmed by 5 bases and J by 9 bases, 13 bases remained unmatched. From germline, CDR1 is SGHTA and CDR2 FQGNSA. CDR3 length: 15 amino acids. CDR3: CASSPAAGAPVEQFF. CDR3 in DNA: TGTGCCAGCAGCCCCGCCGCGGGAGCCCCCGTTGAGCAGTTCTTC.

This clone has a single count. This chain connects TRBV10-3 to TRBJ2-2, with TRBD2 matching 7 bases. The J segment lost 2 bases and the V segment lost 0 bases, leaving 3 bases of the junction unmatched. Germline CDR1 and CDR2: ENHRY and SYGVKD. This CDR3 comprises 16 residues. The CDR3 coding sequence is TGTGCCATCAGTGAGTCATTAGCGGGTAACACCGGGGAGCTGTTTTTT. Its protein is CAISESLAGNTGELFF.

This rearrangement joins TRBV4-3 to TRBJ1-5; 7 bases line up with TRBD1. V lost 3 bases and J lost 0; bases outside the gene matches: 14. This CDR3 is built from 19 residues. Germline V gives CDR1 LGHNA, CDR2 YSLEER. CDR3 sequence (DNA): TGCGCCAGCAGCCAGGACCGGGACAGTCCGTTTTATAGCAATCAGCCCCAGCATTTT. Its protein product is CASSQDRDSPFYSNQPQHF.

Here the CDR3 reads CASSLAQYNEQFF. CDR3 DNA: TGTGCCAGCAGCTTAGCACAGTACAATGAGCAGTTCTTC. This chain uses TRBV11-2 with TRBJ2-1; unclear D gene. V lost 1 base, J lost 4 bases, and 5 bases lay in between. This CDR3 spans 13 amino acids. Germline assignment: CDR1 SGHAT and CDR2 FQNNGV.

This clone was picked up one time. V is TRBV12-3 or TRBV12-4 and J is TRBJ2-1; 7 bases fit TRBD2. The J segment lost 5 bases and the V segment lost 6 bases, leaving 1 base of the junction unmatched. The CDR3 is 12 amino acids. The CDR3 DNA sequence: TGTGCCAGCAGGGGAGGGGACAATGAGCAGTTCTTC. Protein: CASRGGDNEQFF.

This clone was observed a handful of times. The chain combines TRBV5-4 with TRBJ2-7; 7 bases agree with TRBD1. This CDR3 region has 14 residues. The germline V gene encodes CDR1 SGHNT and CDR2 YYREEE (reference sequence). After removal of 4 bases from V and 3 bases from J, the junction contained 7 bases not matched to a gene. The CDR3 is CASSPGQSFYEQYF. CDR3 nucleotide sequence: TGTGCCAGCAGCCCGGGACAGTCCTTCTACGAGCAGTACTTC.

The V gene is TRBV7-8, the J gene TRBJ1-5; 8 bases agree with TRBD1. V dropped 5 bases and J dropped 6; count of bases not matched to a gene: 6. CDR1 is SGHVS and CDR2 is FQNEAQ in the germline V gene. The CDR3 runs 14 residues. CDR3 DNA: TGTGCCAGCAGCCCAGACAGGGGCAGTCAGCCCCAGCATTTT. Encoded protein: CASSPDRGSQPQHF.

Only one count was recorded for this clone. The chain has TRBV4-1 and TRBJ2-5; 8 bases map to TRBD1. With 0 bases clipped from V and 4 bases from J, the junction kept 4 bases outside the gene matches. The CDR3 extends over 15 amino acids. Looked up from germline, CDR1 is MGHRA and CDR2 is YSYEKL. CDR3 protein: CASSQDQGALETQYF. DNA for the CDR3: TGCGCCAGCAGCCAAGACCAGGGGGCCTTAGAGACCCAGTACTTC.

The CDR3 DNA reads TGTGTCGTAGGCGGGGCTTTAGGCTACACCTTC. Protein: CVVGGALGYTF. The genes are TRBV28 and TRBJ1-2; the D gene is possibly TRBD1 (5 bases). Germline V gene lookup returns CDR1 MDHEN and CDR2 SYDVKM. The CDR3 spans 11 residues.

The chain couples TRBV6-5 to TRBJ1-6, with D perhaps TRBD1 (6 bases). CDR3 length: 15 residues. V shed 3 bases and J shed 5 bases, with 11 bases lying between them. The germline gives CDR1 MNHEY, CDR2 SVGAGI. The CDR3 sequence: CASSYEGTNNSPLHF. The DNA of the CDR3 is TGTGCCAGCAGTTATGAGGGGACAAATAATTCACCCCTCCACTTT.

The chain links TRBV9 to TRBJ1-1; TRBD1 is a possible D gene (6 bases). Trimming removed 0 bases from V and 3 bases from J, with 9 bases in between. This CDR3 has 14 residues. Looked up from germline, CDR1 is SGDLS and CDR2 is YYNGEE. CDR3 amino acids: CASSVADRYTEAFF. In nucleotides, the CDR3 is TGTGCCAGCAGCGTAGCAGACAGGTACACTGAAGCTTTCTTT.

The chain has TRBV5-6 and TRBJ2-1; D is perhaps TRBD1 (5 bases). The length of the CDR3 is 14 residues. Germline V gene data show CDR1 as SGHDT and CDR2 as YYEEEE. The V end lost 1 base, the J end lost 4 bases, and 9 bases lay between the germline ends. The CDR3 region is CASSLTQAYNEQFF. The DNA of the CDR3 is TGTGCCAGCAGCTTGACACAGGCGTACAATGAGCAGTTCTTC. The entire variable domain, with the rest obtained from reference TRBV5-6 and TRBJ2-1, is as follows: DAGVTQSPTHLIKTRGQQVTLRCSPKSGHDTVSWYQQALGQGPQFIFQYYEEEERQRGNFPDRFSGHQFPNYSSELNVNALLLGDSALYLCASSLTQAYNEQFFGPGTRLTVL.